The 15 T cell receptor beta chains given below trace back to one sample, sequenced in a study of cytomegalovirus exposure and HLA in healthy donors. This PCR relied on a set of 60 Vbeta primers and 13 Jbeta primers. Generated by immunoSEQ multiplex PCR, the TCRdb table keeps only in-frame clones and is missing some. The sample carries about 160,000 clones, around 90% recorded once. The source material was PBMCs. These receptors came from a woman in her 30s in good health and CMV-seronegative.

The chain has TRBV19 and TRBJ1-6; tentatively, D is TRBD1 (5 bases). The germline V and J ends were trimmed by 6 bases and 7 bases, with 13 bases remaining between them. CDR1 and CDR2 from the germline V gene are LNHDA and SQIVND (reference sequence). The CDR3 loop spans 14 amino acids. The CDR3 loop reads CASSPTVPNSPLHF. CDR3 sequence (DNA): TGTGCCAGTAGCCCGACAGTACCAAATTCACCCCTCCACTTT.

The rearrangement uses TRBV18 and TRBJ2-7, with 9 bases fitting TRBD1. V dropped 6 bases and J dropped 2; count of bases not matched to a gene: 11. This CDR3 has 16 amino acids. Per germline, CDR1 KGHSH and CDR2 LQKENI. CDR3 in amino acids: CASSPLAGQGTYEQYF. CDR3 nucleotide sequence: TGTGCCAGCTCGCCCCTTGCAGGACAGGGGACCTACGAGCAGTACTTC.

This clone was observed a few times. The chain is built from TRBV6-5 and TRBJ2-3; a possible D gene is TRBD1 (6 bases). Deletions cut 4 bases from V and 4 bases from J, with 12 bases between. The CDR3 is made up of 14 amino acids. Germline loops: CDR1 MNHEY, CDR2 SVGAGI. The chain's CDR3 is CASSWTDTADTQYF. CDR3 in DNA: TGTGCCAGCAGTTGGACAGACACCGCAGATACGCAGTATTTT.

This sequence joins TRBV7-2 and TRBJ2-5; TRBD2 is a possible D gene (6 bases). Gene TRBJ2-7 matches the end of the DNA better, so the J call may be wrong. There are 14 residues in the CDR3. Looked up from germline, CDR1 is SGHTA and CDR2 is FQGNSA. CDR3 in DNA: TGTGCCAGCAGCTTAGACGGGGGACCCTACGAGCAGTACTTC. Protein: CASSLDGGPYEQYF.

This clone was observed once. The chain links TRBV30 to TRBJ1-5; 12 bases agree with TRBD1. Germline assignment: CDR1 GTSNPN and CDR2 SVGIG (reference sequence). V was pared by 3 bases and J by 2 bases, with 11 bases of the junction left unmatched. The CDR3 runs to 18 residues. This CDR3 reads CAWSYGGQGAYRNQPQHF. The CDR3 coding sequence is TGTGCCTGGAGCTATGGGGGACAGGGGGCATATCGCAATCAGCCCCAGCATTTT.

The gene calls are TRBV11-2 and TRBJ2-1; 8 bases map to TRBD2. The CDR3 is 16 residues long. V trimming: 4 bases; J trimming: 7 bases; junction bases outside the gene matches: 12. Germline V lookup: CDR1 SGHAT, CDR2 FQNNGV. CDR3 amino acids: CASSSGGLREVNEQFF. The CDR3 DNA reads as TGTGCCAGCAGCTCGGGGGGATTGCGGGAGGTAAATGAGCAGTTCTTC.

V and J are TRBV7-9 and TRBJ2-3; 10 bases align to TRBD2. The germline V gene has CDR1 SEHNR and CDR2 FQNEAQ (reference sequence). The CDR3 is 15 residues long. With V trimmed by 3 bases and J by 0 bases, 0 bases remained unmatched. CDR3 in amino acids: CASSLTSGSTDTQYF. The CDR3 DNA follows: TGTGCCAGCAGCTTGACTAGCGGGAGCACAGATACGCAGTATTTT.

The rearrangement joins TRBV19 to TRBJ2-1, with D possibly matching TRBD2 (5 bases). Trimming stripped 6 bases from V and 8 bases from J, with 17 bases between. The germline CDR1 and CDR2 sequences are LNHDA and SQIVND (reference sequence). The CDR3 totals 14 residues. CDR3 protein: CASSPSWNGDEQFF. CDR3 in DNA: TGTGCCAGTAGCCCTAGCTGGAATGGGGATGAGCAGTTCTTC.

This clone was seen a few times. The rearrangement joins TRBV10-1 to TRBJ1-6, with D maybe TRBD1 (6 bases). Germline-derived CDR1 and CDR2 are WNHNN and SYGVQD (reference sequence). The CDR3 runs 12 residues. Trimming took 7 bases from V and 8 from J, leaving 9 bases between them. CDR3 sequence reads: CASTGQYSPLHF. CDR3 nucleotide sequence: TGCGCCAGCACCGGACAGTATTCACCCCTCCACTTT.

V and J are TRBV6-5 and TRBJ2-2; the D gene is possibly TRBD1 (6 bases). V gave up 8 bases and J gave up 0 bases, with 13 bases separating them. This CDR3 spans 15 amino acids. Germline-derived CDR1 and CDR2 are MNHEY and SVGAGI. The CDR3 loop is CASRLDRTNTGELFF. As DNA, the CDR3 is TGTGCCAGCCGATTAGACAGGACGAACACCGGGGAGCTGTTTTTT.

The chain is built from TRBV5-1 and TRBJ1-2; D might be TRBD1 (6 bases). Between the trimmed V and J ends, which lost 5 bases and 5 bases, there was a span of 19 bases. Germline values: CDR1 SGHRS, CDR2 YFSETQ. CDR3 length equals 15 residues. The CDR3 here is CASREERGGLYGYTF. As DNA, the CDR3 is TGCGCCAGCAGGGAGGAGAGAGGGGGATTATATGGCTACACCTTC.

V and J are TRBV29-1 and TRBJ2-7; 9 positions match TRBD1. The junction had 4 bases not matched to a gene; V was cut back by 6 bases and J by 4 bases. Germline lookup yields CDR1 SQVTM and CDR2 ANQGSEA. This CDR3 region has 12 residues. In DNA, the CDR3 is TGCAGCGTCCGGGACAGGGCATACGAGCAGTACTTC. Translated, it gives CSVRDRAYEQYF.

The rearrangement uses TRBV5-8 and TRBJ2-5; D remains unclear. V dropped 0 bases and J dropped 11 bases, with 11 bases sitting between them. The CDR3 length is 12 residues. Germline V lookup: CDR1 SGHTS, CDR2 YDEGEE. CDR3 in DNA: TGTGCCAGCAGCTTGGATCGTCTCGGGCAGTACTTC. Translated, it gives CASSLDRLGQYF.

The sample holds a few counts of this clone. The chain joins TRBV5-6 to TRBJ2-7; no clear D gene. Looked up from germline, CDR1 is SGHDT and CDR2 is YYEEEE. Trimming cost V 0 bases and J 6 bases, with 13 bases left between them. This CDR3 region has 14 residues. The CDR3 here is CASSLAPLSSEQYF. CDR3 DNA sequence: TGTGCCAGCAGCTTGGCACCCTTATCCAGCGAGCAGTACTTC.

This chain links TRBV28 with TRBJ2-3; the match to TRBD1 covers 9 bases. The V gene's germline CDR1 is MDHEN and CDR2 SYDVKM. The CDR3 contains 16 residues. The V and J ends lost 4 bases and 5 bases, in that order; junction bases with no gene match: 10. The CDR3 loop reads CASSSIWTGVRDTQYF. CDR3 DNA: TGTGCCAGCAGTTCCATTTGGACAGGGGTCCGAGATACGCAGTATTTT.